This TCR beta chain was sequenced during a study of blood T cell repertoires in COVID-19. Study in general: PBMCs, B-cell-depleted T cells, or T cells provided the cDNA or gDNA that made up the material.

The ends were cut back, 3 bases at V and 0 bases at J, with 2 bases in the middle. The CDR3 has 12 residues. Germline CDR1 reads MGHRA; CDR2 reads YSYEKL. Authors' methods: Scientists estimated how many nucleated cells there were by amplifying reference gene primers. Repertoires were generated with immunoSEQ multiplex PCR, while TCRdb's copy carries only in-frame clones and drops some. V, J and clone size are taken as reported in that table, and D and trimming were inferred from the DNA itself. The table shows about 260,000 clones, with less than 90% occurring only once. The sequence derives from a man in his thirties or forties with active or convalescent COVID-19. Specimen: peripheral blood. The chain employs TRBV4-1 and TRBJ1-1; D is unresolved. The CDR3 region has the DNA TGCGCCAGCAGCCACATGAACACTGAAGCTTTCTTT. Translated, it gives CASSHMNTEAFF.